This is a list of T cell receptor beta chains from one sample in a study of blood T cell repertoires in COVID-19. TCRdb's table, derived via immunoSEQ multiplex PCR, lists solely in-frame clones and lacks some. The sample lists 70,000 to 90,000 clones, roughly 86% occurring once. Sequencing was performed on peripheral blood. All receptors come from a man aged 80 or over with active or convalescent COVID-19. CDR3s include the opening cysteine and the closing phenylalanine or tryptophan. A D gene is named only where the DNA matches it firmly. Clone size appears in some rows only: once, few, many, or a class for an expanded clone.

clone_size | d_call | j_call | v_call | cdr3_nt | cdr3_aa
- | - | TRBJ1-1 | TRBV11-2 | TGTGCCAGCAGCCGCCTGAATGGGCCAGAGAACACTGAAGCTTTCTTT | CASSRLNGPENTEAFF
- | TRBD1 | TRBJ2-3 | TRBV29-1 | TGCAGCGGCCTGGACAGGAGTCCCGGAGATACGCAGTATTTT | CSGLDRSPGDTQYF
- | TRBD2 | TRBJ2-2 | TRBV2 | TGTGCCAGCAGTGGCCCCTCGATAGCGGGGAACACCGGGGAGCTGTTTTTT | CASSGPSIAGNTGELFF
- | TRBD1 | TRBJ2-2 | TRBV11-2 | TGTGCCAGCACCCACGACAGGGTCGGCACCGGGGAGCTGTTTTTT | CASTHDRVGTGELFF
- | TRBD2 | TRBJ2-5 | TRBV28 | TGTGCCAGCACCACGGGGGGAGGTTTTGAGACCCAGTACTTC | CASTTGGGFETQYF
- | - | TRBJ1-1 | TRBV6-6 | TGTGCCAGCAGTCCACAGGGAGAAACTGAAGCTTTCTTT | CASSPQGETEAFF
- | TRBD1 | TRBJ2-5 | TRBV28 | TGTGCCAGCAGTACCCCGACAGGGGGCCAAGAGACCCAGTACTTC | CASSTPTGGQETQYF
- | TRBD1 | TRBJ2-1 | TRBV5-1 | TGCGCCAGCAGCTTACGGGACAGGGGAATCTATGAGCAGTTCTTC | CASSLRDRGIYEQFF
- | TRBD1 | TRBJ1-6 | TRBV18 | TGTGCCAGCTCACCCGTGACAGGGTTTAATTCACCCCTCCACTTT | CASSPVTGFNSPLHF
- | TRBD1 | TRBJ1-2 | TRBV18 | TGTGCCAGCTCGCCACAGACAGGGAAGGAGGATGGCTACACCTTC | CASSPQTGKEDGYTF
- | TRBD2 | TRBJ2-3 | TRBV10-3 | TGTGCCATCAGTCCGACTTTGGGGGGAGGGTCAGATACGCAGTATTTT | CAISPTLGGGSDTQYF
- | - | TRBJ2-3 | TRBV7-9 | TGTGCCAGCAGCTTGGGCAGTAGCACAGATACGCAGTATTTT | CASSLGSSTDTQYF
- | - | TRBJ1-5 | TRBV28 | TGTGCCAGCGGGGGGGTATATTATCAGCCCCAGCATTTT | CASGGVYYQPQHF
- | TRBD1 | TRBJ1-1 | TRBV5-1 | TGCGCCAGCAGTTCCGGGACAGATTACATGAACACTGAAGCTTTCTTT | CASSSGTDYMNTEAFF
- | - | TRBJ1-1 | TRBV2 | TGTGCCAGCGAGGGGCACGGACAGCCGAACACTGAAGCTTTCTTT | CASEGHGQPNTEAFF
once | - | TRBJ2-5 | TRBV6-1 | TGTGCCAGCAGTGAAATTGAGGCCCTAAGCTGTTACTTC | CASSEIEALSCYF
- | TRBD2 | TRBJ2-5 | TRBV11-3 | TGTGCCAGCAGCTTAGGGGCGGGAGTCGAAGAGACCCAGTACTTC | CASSLGAGVEETQYF
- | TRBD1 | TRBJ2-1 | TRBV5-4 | TGTGCCAGCAGCTTGGGATCGTCGGACAGGGGTCGCGGGGGAGAGCAGTTCTTC | CASSLGSSDRGRGGEQFF
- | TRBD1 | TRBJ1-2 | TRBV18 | TGTGCCAGCTCGCGAGTTACAGGGGGCGCGCAGGTCTATGGCTACACCTTC | CASSRVTGGAQVYGYTF
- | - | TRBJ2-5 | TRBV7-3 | TGTGCCAGCAGCCAACAGCCGGGACTTGGAATCACCCAGTACTTC | CASSQQPGLGITQYF
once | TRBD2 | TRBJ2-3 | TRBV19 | TGTGCCAGTAGTATGTTCGCTAGCGGGGCCCCAGATACGCAGTATTTT | CASSMFASGAPDTQYF
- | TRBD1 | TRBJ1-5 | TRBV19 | TGTGCCAGTAGGAGGACAGGGGATAATCAGCCCCAGCATTTT | CASRRTGDNQPQHF
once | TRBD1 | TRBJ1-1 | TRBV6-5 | TGTGCCAGCAGTCCAAGGGGGCGGCCCACTGAAGCTTTCTTT | CASSPRGRPTEAFF
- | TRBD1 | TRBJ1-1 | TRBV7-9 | TGTGCCAGCAGCCCCGCAGGGGGCGAGGACACTGAAGCTTTCTTT | CASSPAGGEDTEAFF
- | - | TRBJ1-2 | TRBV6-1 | TGTGCCAGCAGTGAAGTTCCGGGGGGCGGCTACACCTTC | CASSEVPGGGYTF
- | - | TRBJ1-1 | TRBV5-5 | TGTGCCAGCAGCGACATACAGGGCGTGGGCACTGAAGCTTTCTTT | CASSDIQGVGTEAFF
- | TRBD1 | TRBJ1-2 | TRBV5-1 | TGCGCCAGCAGGAGGGAGACAGGGGCAAGCTATGGCTACACCTTC | CASRRETGASYGYTF
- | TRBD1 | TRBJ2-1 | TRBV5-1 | TGCGCCAGCAGCTTTTCCGGGACAGGGCGTGAAGAACGGCAGTTCTTC | CASSFSGTGREERQFF
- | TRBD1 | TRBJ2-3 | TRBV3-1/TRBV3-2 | TGTGCCAGCAGCTGGAAGACAGGGCCTTTTCCAGATACGCAGTATTTT | CASSWKTGPFPDTQYF